The T cell receptor beta chain described here comes from a study of T cell repertoires in cytomegalovirus infection (dated by TCRdb to about 2019). About the investigation overall: The peptide stimulations were aimed at well-studied HLA-B-restricted epitopes as well as recently identified HLA-C-restricted CMV epitopes, whose presentation resists viral immunomodulation. Donor HLA type was relevant to the analysis, because carriage of CMV infection together with the matching HLA type was indicated by public TCR beta signatures.

Sequencer: Illumina HiSeq 1500. The public reads were reprocessed in TCRdb via fastp at Q25 and MiXCR, keeping in-frame beta chains. Each record represents a unique CDR3 protein, reported with the most common genes and DNA among its rows. The sample table contains nearly 700,000 distinct CDR3 sequences; only one count was recorded for around 30% of them. Of the sample, 15% to 20% falls within the top ten clones. The CDR3, from cysteine to phenylalanine, totals 15 residues. Only CDR3 DNA remains: 45 bases, in frame from the first base. The germline V gene encodes CDR1 MGHDK and CDR2 SYGVNS. The junction carries 18 bases between V and J, which are trimmed by 3 bases and 8 bases respectively. The intended sense of this specimen's treatment or condition label: in vitro stimulation with specific CMV peptide epitopes to enrich CMV-specific T cells. Broader findings and caveats from the paper: The ex vivo response was dominated by HLA-C-restricted CMV-specific TCR beta clonotypes, which also provided the single most frequent clonotype in two of eight donors. Cumulative frequency of public TCR beta family members discriminated carriers of CMV infection plus the relevant HLA type in this cohort and an independent roughly 330-donor cohort.

This clonotype was recorded at least ten times. What antigen it recognizes has not been identified. No base quality information exists; no much larger clone differs at one position. This chain is built from TRBV25-1 and TRBJ2-3; the best D guess is TRBD2, with 5 bases matching. The sequencing here drew on cultured PBMCs, taken from culture after CMV antigen stimulation. This receptor was obtained from a human donor in good health (CMV status not recorded). Some clones in this sample may be carry-over from other donors' samples. The DNA sequence is given as TGTGCCAGCAGTGACCTAACCGACCCTAGCCGTACGCAGTATTTT. Its product reads: CASSDLTDPSRTQYF.